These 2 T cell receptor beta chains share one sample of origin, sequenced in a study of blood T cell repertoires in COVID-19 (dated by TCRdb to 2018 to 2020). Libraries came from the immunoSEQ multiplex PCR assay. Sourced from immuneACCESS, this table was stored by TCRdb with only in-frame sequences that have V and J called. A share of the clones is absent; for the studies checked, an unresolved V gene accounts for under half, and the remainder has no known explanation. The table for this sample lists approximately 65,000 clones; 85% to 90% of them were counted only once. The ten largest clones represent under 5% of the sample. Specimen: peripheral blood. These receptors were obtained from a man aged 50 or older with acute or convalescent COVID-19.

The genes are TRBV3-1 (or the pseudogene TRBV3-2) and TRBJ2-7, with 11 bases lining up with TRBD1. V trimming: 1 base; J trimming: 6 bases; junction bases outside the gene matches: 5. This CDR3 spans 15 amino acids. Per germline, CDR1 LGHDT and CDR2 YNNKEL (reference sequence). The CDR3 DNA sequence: TGTGCCAGCAGCCAAGGAGGGACAGGGGGGCTCGAGCAGTACTTC. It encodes CASSQGGTGGLEQYF.

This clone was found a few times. CDR3 sequence (DNA): TGTGCCAGCAGCCAAGATCCAATGACTAGCGGCCTTGAGCAGTTCTTC. This codes for CASSQDPMTSGLEQFF. This chain links TRBV3-1 (or the pseudogene TRBV3-2) with TRBJ2-1, with TRBD2 matching over 9 bases. V lost 0 bases and J lost 9; bases outside the gene matches: 9. CDR3 length: 16 amino acids. The V gene's germline CDR1 is LGHDT and CDR2 YNNKEL (reference sequence).